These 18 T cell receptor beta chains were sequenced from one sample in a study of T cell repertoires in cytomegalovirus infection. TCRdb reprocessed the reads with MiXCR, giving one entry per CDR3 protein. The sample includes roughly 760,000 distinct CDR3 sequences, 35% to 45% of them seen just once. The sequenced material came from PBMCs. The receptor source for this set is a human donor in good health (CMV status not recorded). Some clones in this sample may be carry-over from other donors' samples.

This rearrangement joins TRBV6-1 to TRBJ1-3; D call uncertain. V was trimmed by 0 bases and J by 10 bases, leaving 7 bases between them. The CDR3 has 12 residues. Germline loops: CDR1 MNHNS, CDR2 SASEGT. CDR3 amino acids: CASSEAKGTIYF. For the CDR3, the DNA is TGTGCCAGCAGTGAAGCGAAGGGAACCATATATTTT.

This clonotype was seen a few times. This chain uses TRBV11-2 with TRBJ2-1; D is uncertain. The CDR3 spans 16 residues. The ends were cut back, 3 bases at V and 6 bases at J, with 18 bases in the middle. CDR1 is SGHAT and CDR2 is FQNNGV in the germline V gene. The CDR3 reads CASSLSPGQGRNEQFF. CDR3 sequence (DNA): TGTGCCAGCAGCTTGTCCCCGGGCCAAGGGCGCAATGAGCAGTTCTTC.

CDR3 in amino acids: CSVKTSGATDTQYF. CDR3 nucleotides: TGCAGCGTGAAGACTAGCGGGGCAACAGATACGCAGTATTTT. The rearrangement joins TRBV29-1 to TRBJ2-3; TRBD2 agrees at 11 bases. Germline V gene sequence: CDR1 SQVTM, CDR2 ANQGSEA. There are 14 residues in the CDR3. V trimming: 6 bases; J trimming: 3 bases; junction bases outside the gene matches: 5.

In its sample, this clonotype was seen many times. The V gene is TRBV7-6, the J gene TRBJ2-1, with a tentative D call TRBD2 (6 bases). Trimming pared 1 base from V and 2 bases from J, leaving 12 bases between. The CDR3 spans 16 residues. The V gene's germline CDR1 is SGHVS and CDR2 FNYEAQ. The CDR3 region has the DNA TGTGCCAGCAGCTTAGAGGGACTCCTCCCCTACAATGAGCAGTTCTTC. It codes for CASSLEGLLPYNEQFF.

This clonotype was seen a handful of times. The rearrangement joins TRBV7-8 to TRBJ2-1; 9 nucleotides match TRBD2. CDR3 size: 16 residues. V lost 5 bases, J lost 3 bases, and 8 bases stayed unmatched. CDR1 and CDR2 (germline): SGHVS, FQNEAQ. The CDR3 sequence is CASSLRASGDYNEQFF. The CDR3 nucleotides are TGTGCCAGCAGCCTCCGAGCTAGCGGGGACTACAATGAGCAGTTCTTC.

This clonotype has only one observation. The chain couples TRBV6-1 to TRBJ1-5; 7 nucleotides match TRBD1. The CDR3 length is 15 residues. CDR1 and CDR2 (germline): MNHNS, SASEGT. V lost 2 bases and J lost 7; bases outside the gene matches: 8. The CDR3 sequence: CASSENRGTGQPQHF. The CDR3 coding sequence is TGTGCCAGCAGTGAAAACAGGGGAACGGGACAGCCCCAGCATTTT.

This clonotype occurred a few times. CDR3 protein: CASTVGGPDVFYGYTF. CDR3 sequence (DNA): TGTGCCAGCACCGTCGGGGGCCCAGATGTTTTCTATGGCTACACCTTC. This chain links TRBV28 with TRBJ1-2, with a possible D match to TRBD1 (6 bases). Germline lookup yields CDR1 MDHEN and CDR2 SYDVKM. The CDR3 spans 16 residues. V was cut by 7 bases and J by 4 bases, with 22 bases left in between.

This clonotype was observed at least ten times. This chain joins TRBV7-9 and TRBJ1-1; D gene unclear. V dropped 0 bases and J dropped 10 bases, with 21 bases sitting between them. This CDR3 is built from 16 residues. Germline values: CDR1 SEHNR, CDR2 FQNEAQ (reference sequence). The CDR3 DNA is TGTGCCAGCAGCTTAGCTGGAGCAGCAGAGCTGGTTGGAGCTTTCTTT. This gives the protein CASSLAGAAELVGAFF.

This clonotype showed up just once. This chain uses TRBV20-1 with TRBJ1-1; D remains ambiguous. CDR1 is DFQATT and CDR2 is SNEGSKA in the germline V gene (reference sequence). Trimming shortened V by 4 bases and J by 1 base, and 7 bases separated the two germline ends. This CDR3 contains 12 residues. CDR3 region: CSATDGNTEAFF. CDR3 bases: TGCAGTGCTACGGACGGGAACACTGAAGCTTTCTTT.

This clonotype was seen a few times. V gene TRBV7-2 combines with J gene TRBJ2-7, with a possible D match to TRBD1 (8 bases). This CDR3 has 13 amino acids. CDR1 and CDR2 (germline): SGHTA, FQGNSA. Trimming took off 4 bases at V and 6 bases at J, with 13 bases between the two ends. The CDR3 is CASSYTGGVEQYF. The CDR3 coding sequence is TGTGCCAGCAGCTATACAGGGGGGGTCGAGCAGTACTTC.

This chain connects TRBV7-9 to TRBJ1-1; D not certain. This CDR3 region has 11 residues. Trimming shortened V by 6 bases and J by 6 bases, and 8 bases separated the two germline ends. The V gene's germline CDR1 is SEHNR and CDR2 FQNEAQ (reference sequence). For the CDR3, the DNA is TGTGCCAGCAGTACCTCCGCTGAAGCTTTCTTT. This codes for CASSTSAEAFF.

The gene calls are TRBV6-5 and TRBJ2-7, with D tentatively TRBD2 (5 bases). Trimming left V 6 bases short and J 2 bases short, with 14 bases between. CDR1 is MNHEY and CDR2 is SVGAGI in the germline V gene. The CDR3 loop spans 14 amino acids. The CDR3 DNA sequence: TGTGCCAGCAGCCCAGGACTCGATCCCTACGAGCAGTACTTC. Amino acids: CASSPGLDPYEQYF.

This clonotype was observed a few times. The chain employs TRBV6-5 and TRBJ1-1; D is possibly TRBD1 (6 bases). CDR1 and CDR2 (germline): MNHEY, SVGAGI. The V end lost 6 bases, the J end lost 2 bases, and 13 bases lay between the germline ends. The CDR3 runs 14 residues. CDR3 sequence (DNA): TGTGCCAGCAGGACAGGTGGGGTCAACACTGAAGCTTTCTTT. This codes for CASRTGGVNTEAFF.

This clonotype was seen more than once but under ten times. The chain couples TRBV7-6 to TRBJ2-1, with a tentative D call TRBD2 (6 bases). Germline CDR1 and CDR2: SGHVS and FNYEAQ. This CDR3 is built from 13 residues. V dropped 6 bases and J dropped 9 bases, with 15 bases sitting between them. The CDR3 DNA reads TGTGCCAGCAGTTTCCAATCGGGAGCTGAGCAGTTCTTC. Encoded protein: CASSFQSGAEQFF.

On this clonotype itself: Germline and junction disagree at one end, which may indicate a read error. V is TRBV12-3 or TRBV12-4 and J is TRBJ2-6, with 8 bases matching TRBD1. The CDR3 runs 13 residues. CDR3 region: CASSFQGANGLTF. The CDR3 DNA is TGTGCCAGCAGTTTCCAGGGGGCCAACGGCCTGACTTTC.

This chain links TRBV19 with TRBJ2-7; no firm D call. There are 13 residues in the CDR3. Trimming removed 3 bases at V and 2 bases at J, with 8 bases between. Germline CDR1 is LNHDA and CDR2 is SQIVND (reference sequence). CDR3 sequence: CASSIPATYEQYF. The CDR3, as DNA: TGTGCCAGTAGTATCCCAGCGACCTACGAGCAGTACTTC.

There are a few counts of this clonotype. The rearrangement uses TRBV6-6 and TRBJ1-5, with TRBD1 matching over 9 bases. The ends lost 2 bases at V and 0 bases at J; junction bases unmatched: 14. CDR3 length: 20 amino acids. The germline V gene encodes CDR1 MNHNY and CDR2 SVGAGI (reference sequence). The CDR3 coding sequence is TGTGCCAGCAGTTACCCCATCCCGGGACAGGGAATTGCTAGCAATCAGCCCCAGCATTTT. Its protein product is CASSYPIPGQGIASNQPQHF.

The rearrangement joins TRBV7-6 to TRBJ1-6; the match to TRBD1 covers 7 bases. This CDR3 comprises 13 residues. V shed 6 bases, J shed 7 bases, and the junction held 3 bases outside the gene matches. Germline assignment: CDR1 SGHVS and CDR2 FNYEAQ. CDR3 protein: CASRATGNSPLHF. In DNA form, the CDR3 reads TGTGCCAGCAGAGCGACAGGGAATTCACCCCTCCACTTT.